This T cell receptor beta chain was recovered during a study of T cell responses to AZD1222 COVID-19 vaccine. Here immunoSEQ multiplex PCR was the method, and the copy in TCRdb shows in-frame clones only, minus some. The sample includes 120,000 or so clones, roughly 85% of them seen just once. The CDR3 loop spans 18 amino acids. Germline CDR1 and CDR2: MGHDK and SYGVNS. V lost 4 bases, J lost 0 bases, and 22 bases lay in between. This clone appeared a few times. The chain has TRBV25-1 and TRBJ2-7; D is perhaps TRBD1 or TRBD2 (7 bases each). The receptor was isolated from an adult in good health. The sequencing used peripheral blood, collected on day 0 of AZD1222 vaccination. CDR3 in amino acids: CASSGSGTVKGYSYEQYF. The CDR3 DNA sequence: TGTGCCAGCAGTGGAAGCGGGACAGTTAAAGGGTACTCCTACGAGCAGTACTTC.